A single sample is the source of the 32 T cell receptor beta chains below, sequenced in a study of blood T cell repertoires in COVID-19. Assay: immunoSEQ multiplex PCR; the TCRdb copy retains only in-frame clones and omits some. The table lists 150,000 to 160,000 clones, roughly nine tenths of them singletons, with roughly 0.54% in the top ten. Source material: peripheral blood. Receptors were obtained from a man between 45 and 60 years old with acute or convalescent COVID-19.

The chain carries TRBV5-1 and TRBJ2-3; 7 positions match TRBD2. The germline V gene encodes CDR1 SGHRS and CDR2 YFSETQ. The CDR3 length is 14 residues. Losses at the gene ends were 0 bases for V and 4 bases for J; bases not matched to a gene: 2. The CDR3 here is CASSLALAADTQYF. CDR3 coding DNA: TGCGCCAGCAGCTTGGCGCTAGCGGCAGATACGCAGTATTTT. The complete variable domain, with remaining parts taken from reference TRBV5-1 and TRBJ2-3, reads KAGVTQTPRYLIKTRGQQVTLSCSPISGHRSVSWYQQTPGQGLQFLFEYFSETQRNKGNFPGRFSGRQFSNSRSEMNVSTLELGDSALYLCASSLALAADTQYFGPGTRLTVL.

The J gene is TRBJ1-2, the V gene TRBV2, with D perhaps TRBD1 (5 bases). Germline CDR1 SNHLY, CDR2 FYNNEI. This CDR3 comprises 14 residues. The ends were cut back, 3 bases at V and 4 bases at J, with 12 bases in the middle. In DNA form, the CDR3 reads TGTGCCAGCAGTGACGGAGGGGAGGCCTATGGCTACACCTTC. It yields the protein CASSDGGEAYGYTF.

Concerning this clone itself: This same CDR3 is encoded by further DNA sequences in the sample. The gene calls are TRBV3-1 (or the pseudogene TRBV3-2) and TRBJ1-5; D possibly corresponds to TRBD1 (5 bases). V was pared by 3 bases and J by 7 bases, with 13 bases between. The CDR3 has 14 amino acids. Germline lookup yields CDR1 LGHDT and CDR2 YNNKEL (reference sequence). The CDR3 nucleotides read TGTGCCAGCAGCCACCAGGGTTCTAACCAGCCCCAGCATTTT. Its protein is CASSHQGSNQPQHF.

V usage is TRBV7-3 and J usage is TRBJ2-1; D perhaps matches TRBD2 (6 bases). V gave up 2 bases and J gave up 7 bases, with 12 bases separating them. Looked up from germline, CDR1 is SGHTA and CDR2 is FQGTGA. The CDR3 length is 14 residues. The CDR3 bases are TGTGCCAGCAGCTTAGCCGGGAGTGGTAATGAGCAGTTCTTC. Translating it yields CASSLAGSGNEQFF.

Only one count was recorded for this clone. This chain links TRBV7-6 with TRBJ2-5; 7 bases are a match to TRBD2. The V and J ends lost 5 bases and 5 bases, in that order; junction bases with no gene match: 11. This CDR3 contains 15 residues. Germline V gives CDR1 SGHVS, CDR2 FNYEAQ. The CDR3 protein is CASSLLAGVFETQYF. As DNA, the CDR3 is TGTGCCAGCAGCCTACTGGCGGGAGTTTTTGAGACCCAGTACTTC.

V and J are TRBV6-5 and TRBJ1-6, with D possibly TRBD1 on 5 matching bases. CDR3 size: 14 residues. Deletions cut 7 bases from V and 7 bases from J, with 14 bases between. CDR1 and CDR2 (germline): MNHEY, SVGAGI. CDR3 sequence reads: CASTFRDSNSPLHF. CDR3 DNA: TGTGCCAGCACCTTCAGGGATTCCAATTCACCCCTCCACTTT.

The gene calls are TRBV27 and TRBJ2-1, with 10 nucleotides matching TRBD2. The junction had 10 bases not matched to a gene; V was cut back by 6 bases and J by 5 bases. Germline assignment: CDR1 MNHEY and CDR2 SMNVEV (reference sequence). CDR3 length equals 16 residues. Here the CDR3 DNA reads TGTGCCAGCAGACCTATGGGGACTAGCGCACACAATGAGCAGTTCTTC. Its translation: CASRPMGTSAHNEQFF.

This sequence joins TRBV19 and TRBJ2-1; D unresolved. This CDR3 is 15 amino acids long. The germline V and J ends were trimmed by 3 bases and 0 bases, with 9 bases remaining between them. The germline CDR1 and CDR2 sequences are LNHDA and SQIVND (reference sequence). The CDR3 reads CASSIDLSSYNEQFF. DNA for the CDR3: TGTGCCAGTAGTATCGACTTGAGCTCCTACAATGAGCAGTTCTTC.

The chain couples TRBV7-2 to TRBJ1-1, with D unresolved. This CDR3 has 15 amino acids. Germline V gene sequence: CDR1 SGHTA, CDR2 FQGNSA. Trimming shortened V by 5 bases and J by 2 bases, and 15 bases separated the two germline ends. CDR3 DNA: TGTGCCAGCAGCGAACGGGGTCGGGGAAACACTGAAGCTTTCTTT. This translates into CASSERGRGNTEAFF.

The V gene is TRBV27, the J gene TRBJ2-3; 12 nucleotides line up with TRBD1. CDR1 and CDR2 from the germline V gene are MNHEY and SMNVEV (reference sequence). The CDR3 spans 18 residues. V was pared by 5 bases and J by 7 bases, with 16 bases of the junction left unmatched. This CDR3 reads CASSPSPSGTGGGYTQYF. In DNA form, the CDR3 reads TGTGCCAGCAGTCCATCCCCGTCCGGGACAGGGGGCGGTTATACGCAGTATTTT.

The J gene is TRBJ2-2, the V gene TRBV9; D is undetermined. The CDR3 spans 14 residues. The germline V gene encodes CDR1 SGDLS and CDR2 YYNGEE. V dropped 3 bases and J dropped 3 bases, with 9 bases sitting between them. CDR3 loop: CASSGVSYTGELFF. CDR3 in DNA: TGTGCCAGCAGCGGGGTTAGCTACACCGGGGAGCTGTTTTTT.

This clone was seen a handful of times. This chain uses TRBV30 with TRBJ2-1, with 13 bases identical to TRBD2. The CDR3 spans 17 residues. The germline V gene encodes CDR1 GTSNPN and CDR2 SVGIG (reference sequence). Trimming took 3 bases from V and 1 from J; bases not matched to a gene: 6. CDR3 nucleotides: TGTGCCTGGAGCGGACTAGCGGGAGTGGTTTCCTACAATGAGCAGTTCTTC. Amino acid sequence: CAWSGLAGVVSYNEQFF. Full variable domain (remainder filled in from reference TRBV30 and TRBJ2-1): SQTIHQWPATLVQPVGSPLSLECTVEGTSNPNLYWYRQAAGRGLQLLFYSVGIGQISSEVPQNLSASRPQDRQFILSSKKLLLSDSGFYLCAWSGLAGVVSYNEQFFGPGTRLTVL.

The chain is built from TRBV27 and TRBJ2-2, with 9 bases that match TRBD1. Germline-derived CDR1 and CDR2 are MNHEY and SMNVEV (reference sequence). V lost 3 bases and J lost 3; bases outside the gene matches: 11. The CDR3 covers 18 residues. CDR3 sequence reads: CASSFRPRDREHTGELFF. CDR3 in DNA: TGTGCCAGCAGTTTCCGCCCCCGGGACAGGGAGCACACCGGGGAGCTGTTTTTT.

The CDR3 reads CASSSTRDRQTYGYTF. Here the CDR3 DNA reads TGTGCCAGCAGCTCCACCAGGGACAGGCAGACCTATGGCTACACCTTC. This rearrangement joins TRBV11-2 to TRBJ1-2, with 8 bases that match TRBD1. V trimming: 4 bases; J trimming: 4 bases; junction bases outside the gene matches: 11. The CDR3 consists of 16 residues. Germline V gene lookup returns CDR1 SGHAT and CDR2 FQNNGV.

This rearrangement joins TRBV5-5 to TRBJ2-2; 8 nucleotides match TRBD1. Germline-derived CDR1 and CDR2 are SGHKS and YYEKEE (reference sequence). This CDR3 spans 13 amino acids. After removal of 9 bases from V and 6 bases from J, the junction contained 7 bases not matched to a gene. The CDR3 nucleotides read TGTGCCACAAGAAAACAGGGGGCCGGGGAGCTGTTTTTT. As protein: CATRKQGAGELFF.

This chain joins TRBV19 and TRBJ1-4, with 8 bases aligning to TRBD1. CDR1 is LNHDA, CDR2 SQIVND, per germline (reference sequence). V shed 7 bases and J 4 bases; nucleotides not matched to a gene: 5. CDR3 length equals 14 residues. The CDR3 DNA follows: TGTGCCAGTACCCCGGACAGGGTTAATGAAAAACTGTTTTTT. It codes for CASTPDRVNEKLFF.

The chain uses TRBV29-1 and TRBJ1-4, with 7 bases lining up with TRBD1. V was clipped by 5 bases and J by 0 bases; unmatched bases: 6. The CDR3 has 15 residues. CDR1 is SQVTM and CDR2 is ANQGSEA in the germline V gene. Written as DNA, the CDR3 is TGCAGCGTTAGACGGGACAGTGCAACTAATGAAAAACTGTTTTTT. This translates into CSVRRDSATNEKLFF.

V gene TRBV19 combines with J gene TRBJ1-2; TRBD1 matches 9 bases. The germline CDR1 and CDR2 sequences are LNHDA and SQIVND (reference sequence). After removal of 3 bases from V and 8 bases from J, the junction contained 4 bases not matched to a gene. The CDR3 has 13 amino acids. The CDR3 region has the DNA TGTGCCAGTAGTATTACAGGGGGCGCCGGCTACACCTTC. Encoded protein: CASSITGGAGYTF.

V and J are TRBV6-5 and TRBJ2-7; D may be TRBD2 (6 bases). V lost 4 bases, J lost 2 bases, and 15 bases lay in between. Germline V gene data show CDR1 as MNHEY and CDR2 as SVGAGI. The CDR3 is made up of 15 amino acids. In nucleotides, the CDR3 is TGTGCCAGCAGTTCCCTCGGGGGTTCGGCCTACGAGCAGTACGTC. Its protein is CASSSLGGSAYEQYV.

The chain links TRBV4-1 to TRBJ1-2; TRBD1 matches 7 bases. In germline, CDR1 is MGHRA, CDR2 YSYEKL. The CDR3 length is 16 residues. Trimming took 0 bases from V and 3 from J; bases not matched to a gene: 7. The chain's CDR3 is CASSQEIRQGYYGYTF. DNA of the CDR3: TGCGCCAGCAGCCAAGAAATTCGACAGGGCTACTATGGCTACACCTTC.

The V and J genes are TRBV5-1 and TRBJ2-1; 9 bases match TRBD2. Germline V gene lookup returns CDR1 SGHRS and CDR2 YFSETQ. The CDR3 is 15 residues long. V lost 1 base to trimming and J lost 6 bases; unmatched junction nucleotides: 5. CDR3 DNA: TGCGCCAGCAGCTTGTTAGCGGGAGAGGTCAATGAGCAGTTCTTC. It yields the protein CASSLLAGEVNEQFF.

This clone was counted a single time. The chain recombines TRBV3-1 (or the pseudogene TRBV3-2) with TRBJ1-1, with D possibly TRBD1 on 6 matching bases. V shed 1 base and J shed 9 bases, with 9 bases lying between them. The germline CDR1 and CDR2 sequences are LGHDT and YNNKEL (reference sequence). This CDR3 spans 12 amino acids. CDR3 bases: TGTGCCAGCAGCCAAGCTTGGGACAAAGCTTTCTTT. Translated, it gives CASSQAWDKAFF.

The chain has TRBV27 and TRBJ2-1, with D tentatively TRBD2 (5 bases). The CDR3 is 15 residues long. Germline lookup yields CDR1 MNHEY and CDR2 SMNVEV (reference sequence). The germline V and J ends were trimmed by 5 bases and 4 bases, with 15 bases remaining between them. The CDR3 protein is CASSPHPGNYNEQFF. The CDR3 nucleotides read TGTGCCAGCAGTCCCCACCCCGGGAATTACAATGAGCAGTTCTTC.

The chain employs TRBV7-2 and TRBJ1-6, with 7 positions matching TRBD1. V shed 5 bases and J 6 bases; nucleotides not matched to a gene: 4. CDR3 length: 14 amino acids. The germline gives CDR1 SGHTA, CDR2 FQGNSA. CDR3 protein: CASSTTGLNSPLHF. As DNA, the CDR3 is TGTGCCAGCAGCACGACAGGGCTTAATTCACCCCTCCACTTT.

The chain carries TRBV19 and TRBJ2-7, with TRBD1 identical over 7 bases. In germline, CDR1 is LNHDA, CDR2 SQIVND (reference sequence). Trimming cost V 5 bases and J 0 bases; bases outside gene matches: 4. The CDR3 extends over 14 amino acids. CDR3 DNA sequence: TGTGCCAGTAGTTCCTCAGGGGGCTCCTACGAGCAGTACTTC. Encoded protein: CASSSSGGSYEQYF.

The CDR3 DNA sequence: TGTGCCAGCTCACCCTTGGGCGGGAGGTCGGAGACCCAGTACTTC. This gives the protein CASSPLGGRSETQYF. This chain connects TRBV18 to TRBJ2-5, with 8 bases identical to TRBD2. The V gene end was trimmed by 3 bases and the J gene end by 5 bases; junction bases not matched to a gene: 8. Germline V gives CDR1 KGHSH, CDR2 LQKENI. The CDR3 contains 15 residues.

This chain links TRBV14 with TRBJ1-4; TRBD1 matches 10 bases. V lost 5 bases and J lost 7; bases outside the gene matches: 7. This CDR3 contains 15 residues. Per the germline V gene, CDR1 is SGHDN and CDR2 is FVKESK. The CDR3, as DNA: TGTGCCAGCAGCATCCGGACAGGGGGATCTGAAAAACTGTTTTTT. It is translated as CASSIRTGGSEKLFF.

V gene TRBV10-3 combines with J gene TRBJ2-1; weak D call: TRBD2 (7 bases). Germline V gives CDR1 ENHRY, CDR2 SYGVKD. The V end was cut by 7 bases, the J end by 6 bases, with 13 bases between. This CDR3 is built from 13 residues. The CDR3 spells CAIKAGEGNEQFF. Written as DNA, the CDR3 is TGTGCCATCAAGGCAGGGGAGGGCAATGAGCAGTTCTTC.

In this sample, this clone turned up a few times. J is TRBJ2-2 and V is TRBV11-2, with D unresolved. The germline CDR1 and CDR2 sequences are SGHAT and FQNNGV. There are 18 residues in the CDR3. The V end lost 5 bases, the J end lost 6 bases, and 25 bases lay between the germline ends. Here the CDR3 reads CASSPNWALGVVAGELFF. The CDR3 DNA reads TGTGCCAGCAGCCCAAATTGGGCCTTAGGTGTGGTTGCCGGGGAGCTGTTTTTT. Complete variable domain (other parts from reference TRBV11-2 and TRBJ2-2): EAGVAQSPRYKIIEKRQSVAFWCNPISGHATLYWYQQILGQGPKLLIQFQNNGVVDDSQLPKDRFSAERLKGVDSTLKIQPAKLEDSAVYLCASSPNWALGVVAGELFFGEGSRLTVL.

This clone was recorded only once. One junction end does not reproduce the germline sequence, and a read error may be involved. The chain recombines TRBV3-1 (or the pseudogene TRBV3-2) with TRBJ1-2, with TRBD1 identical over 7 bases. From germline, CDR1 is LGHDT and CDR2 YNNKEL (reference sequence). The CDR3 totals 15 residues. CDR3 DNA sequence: TGTGCCAGCAACCAAGGGATACAGGGGAAGTTTGGCTACACCTTC. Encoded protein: CASNQGIQGKFGYTF.

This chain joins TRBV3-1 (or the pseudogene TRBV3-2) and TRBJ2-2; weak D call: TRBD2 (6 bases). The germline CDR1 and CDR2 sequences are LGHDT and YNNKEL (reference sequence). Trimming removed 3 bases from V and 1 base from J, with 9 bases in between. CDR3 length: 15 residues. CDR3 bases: TGTGCCAGCAGCCAGGCGGGGCTGAACACCGGGGAGCTGTTTTTT. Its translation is CASSQAGLNTGELFF.

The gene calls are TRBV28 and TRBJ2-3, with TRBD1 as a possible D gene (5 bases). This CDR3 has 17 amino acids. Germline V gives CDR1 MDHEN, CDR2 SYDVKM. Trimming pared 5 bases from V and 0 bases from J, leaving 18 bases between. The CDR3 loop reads CASSEPPGRTSTDTQYF. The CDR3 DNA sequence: TGTGCCAGCAGTGAGCCCCCAGGGCGCACTAGCACAGATACGCAGTATTTT.